This entry lists 14 T cell receptor beta chains sequenced from one sample in a study of cytomegalovirus exposure and HLA in healthy donors. The PCR ran on 60 Vbeta and 13 Jbeta primers. Only in-frame clones appear in the TCRdb table, and some are missing; sequencing was by immunoSEQ multiplex PCR. The sample carries roughly 100,000 clones, 75% to 85% recorded once. Sequenced input: PBMCs. The receptors derive from a man aged 30 to 45 in good health and CMV-seronegative.

The gene calls are TRBV27 and TRBJ2-3; unclear D gene. The V gene's germline CDR1 is MNHEY and CDR2 SMNVEV (reference sequence). The CDR3 has 17 residues. Trimming pared 5 bases from V and 2 bases from J, leaving 20 bases between. The CDR3: CASSSPFQRAYTDTQYF. The DNA of the CDR3 is TGTGCCAGCAGTAGCCCCTTCCAGCGAGCATACACAGATACGCAGTATTTT.

This clone is a singleton in its sample. The rearrangement uses TRBV11-2 and TRBJ2-7, with a possible D match to TRBD1 (5 bases). V was trimmed by 4 bases and J by 3 bases, leaving 16 bases between them. Germline loops: CDR1 SGHAT, CDR2 FQNNGV. This CDR3 comprises 15 residues. DNA for the CDR3: TGTGCCAGCAGCTCTACAGGTTCCCTATACTACGAGCAGTACTTC. Its translation: CASSSTGSLYYEQYF.

This clone was seen a handful of times. Here the CDR3 reads CASSLSRGTGELFF. The CDR3 region has the DNA TGTGCCAGCAGTCTCTCCCGGGGCACCGGGGAGCTGTTTTTT. The chain couples TRBV6-1 to TRBJ2-2; possible D gene TRBD2, 5 bases. Trimming cost V 5 bases and J 4 bases, with 11 bases left between them. The germline V gene has CDR1 MNHNS and CDR2 SASEGT. The CDR3 has 14 amino acids.

V gene TRBV4-3 combines with J gene TRBJ2-5; D not certain. V was shortened by 4 bases and J by 4 bases, with 10 bases between the two germline ends. From germline, CDR1 is LGHNA and CDR2 YSLEER. The CDR3 runs to 13 residues. CDR3 sequence reads: CASSPLLAETQYF. The CDR3 bases are TGCGCCAGCAGCCCTCTGTTGGCAGAGACCCAGTACTTC.

This clone was recorded a few times. The chain carries TRBV6-5 and TRBJ2-5; weak D call: TRBD2 (7 bases). This CDR3 contains 14 residues. The germline V and J ends were trimmed by 10 bases and 5 bases, with 20 bases remaining between them. Germline V gene lookup returns CDR1 MNHEY and CDR2 SVGAGI. CDR3 DNA: TGTGCCACGGGTCCCCGGGGGGCGGCCGAGACCCAGTACTTC. It yields the protein CATGPRGAAETQYF.

V usage is TRBV14 and J usage is TRBJ2-1; 8 bases align to TRBD2. This CDR3 comprises 19 residues. Losses at the gene ends were 1 base for V and 3 bases for J; bases not matched to a gene: 14. Germline V gene lookup returns CDR1 SGHDN and CDR2 FVKESK. The CDR3 sequence: CASSQGQRGTGLGYNEQFF. CDR3 DNA: TGTGCCAGCAGCCAAGGACAAAGGGGGACGGGACTAGGCTACAATGAGCAGTTCTTC.

The chain has TRBV6-5 and TRBJ1-1, with 7 bases that match TRBD1. This CDR3 is 14 amino acids long. V was clipped by 10 bases and J by 3 bases; unmatched bases: 11. Germline lookup yields CDR1 MNHEY and CDR2 SVGAGI. The CDR3 coding sequence is TGTGCCATTGGGAGGACAGGAGGGTACACTGAAGCTTTCTTT. This codes for CAIGRTGGYTEAFF.

V usage is TRBV30 and J usage is TRBJ1-1, with a tentative D call TRBD1 (5 bases). Germline V gene sequence: CDR1 GTSNPN, CDR2 SVGIG (reference sequence). The CDR3 spans 12 residues. The V end was cut by 5 bases, the J end by 5 bases, with 12 bases between. The DNA of the CDR3 is TGTGCCTGGGAATGGGGGAGGACTGAAGCTTTCTTT. As protein: CAWEWGRTEAFF.

The chain links TRBV25-1 to TRBJ2-7, with D maybe TRBD1 (6 bases). V shed 3 bases and J shed 1 base, with 16 bases lying between them. Germline V lookup: CDR1 MGHDK, CDR2 SYGVNS. This CDR3 is built from 16 residues. The CDR3 is CASSDITGSGSYEQYF. CDR3 nucleotide sequence: TGTGCCAGCAGTGATATTACAGGGTCCGGGTCCTACGAGCAGTACTTC.

The CDR3 coding sequence is TGTGCCAGTAGCACCCGGGATTCCTATGGCTACACCTTC. Its protein product is CASSTRDSYGYTF. This chain links TRBV19 with TRBJ1-2; unclear D gene. The ends were cut back, 6 bases at V and 4 bases at J, with 12 bases in the middle. The CDR3 totals 13 residues. Germline CDR1 and CDR2: LNHDA and SQIVND (reference sequence).

V is TRBV18 and J is TRBJ1-5; 12 nucleotides line up with TRBD1. V shed 3 bases, J shed 7 bases, and the junction held 1 base outside the gene matches. There are 14 residues in the CDR3. Looked up from germline, CDR1 is KGHSH and CDR2 is LQKENI. The CDR3, as DNA: TGTGCCAGCTCACCGGGGACAGGGGGCCAGCCCCAGCATTTT. Translation: CASSPGTGGQPQHF. Using reference TRBV18 and TRBJ1-5 for the parts outside the CDR3, the full variable domain is NAGVMQNPRHLVRRRGQEARLRCSPMKGHSHVYWYRQLPEEGLKFMVYLQKENIIDESGMPKERFSAEFPKEGPSILRIQQVVRGDSAAYFCASSPGTGGQPQHFGDGTRLSIL.

The J gene is TRBJ1-1, the V gene TRBV19; D is possibly TRBD1 (5 bases). There are 16 residues in the CDR3. Germline CDR1 reads LNHDA; CDR2 reads SQIVND (reference sequence). Trimming removed 0 bases at V and 3 bases at J, with 14 bases between. The CDR3 here is CASSIDGRDWDTEAFF. The CDR3 nucleotides are TGTGCCAGTAGTATAGATGGCAGGGACTGGGACACTGAAGCTTTCTTT.

The chain recombines TRBV9 with TRBJ1-1, with 8 bases that match TRBD1. CDR1 is SGDLS and CDR2 is YYNGEE in the germline V gene. Losses at the gene ends were 0 bases for V and 0 bases for J; bases not matched to a gene: 4. The CDR3 length is 16 residues. CDR3 nucleotides: TGTGCCAGCAGCGTAGATGGGGGACAGGTGAACACTGAAGCTTTCTTT. This sequence encodes CASSVDGGQVNTEAFF. Full variable domain (rest looked up from reference TRBV9 and TRBJ1-1): DSGVTQTPKHLITATGQRVTLRCSPRSGDLSVYWYQQSLDQGLQFLIQYYNGEERAKGNILERFSAQQFPDLHSELNLSSLELGDSALYFCASSVDGGQVNTEAFFGQGTRLTVV.

This chain uses TRBV7-9 with TRBJ2-6; D is undetermined. The CDR3 extends over 17 amino acids. Trimming stripped 1 base from V and 0 bases from J, with 10 bases between. Germline V gene sequence: CDR1 SEHNR, CDR2 FQNEAQ (reference sequence). CDR3 loop: CASSLVELSSGANVLTF. The CDR3 DNA is TGTGCCAGCAGCTTAGTGGAGTTAAGCTCTGGGGCCAACGTCCTGACTTTC. The full variable domain, in which reference TRBV7-9 and TRBJ2-6 provide the parts outside the CDR3, is DTGVSQNPRHKITKRGQNVTFRCDPISEHNRLYWYRQTLGQGPEFLTYFQNEAQLEKSRLLSDRFSAERPKGSFSTLEIQRTEQGDSAMYLCASSLVELSSGANVLTFGAGSRLTVL.